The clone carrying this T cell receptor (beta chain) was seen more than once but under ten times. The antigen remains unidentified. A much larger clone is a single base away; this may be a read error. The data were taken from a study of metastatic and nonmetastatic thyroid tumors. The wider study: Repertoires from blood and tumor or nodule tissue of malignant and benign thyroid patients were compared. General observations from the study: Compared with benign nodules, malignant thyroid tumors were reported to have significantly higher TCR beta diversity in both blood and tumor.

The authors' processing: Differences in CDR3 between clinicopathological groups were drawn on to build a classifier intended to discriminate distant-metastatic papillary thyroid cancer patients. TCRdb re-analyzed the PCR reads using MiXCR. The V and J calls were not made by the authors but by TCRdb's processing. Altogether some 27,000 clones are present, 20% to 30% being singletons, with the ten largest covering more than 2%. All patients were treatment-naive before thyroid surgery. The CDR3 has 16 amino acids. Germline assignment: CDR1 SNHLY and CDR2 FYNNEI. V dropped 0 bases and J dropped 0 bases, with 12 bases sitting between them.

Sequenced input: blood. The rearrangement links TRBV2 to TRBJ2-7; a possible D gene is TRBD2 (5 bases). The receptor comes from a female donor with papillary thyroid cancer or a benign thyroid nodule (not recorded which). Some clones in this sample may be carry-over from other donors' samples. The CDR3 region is CASSEAVTEGSYEQYF. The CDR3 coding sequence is TGTGCCAGCAGTGAAGCAGTAACAGAGGGCTCCTACGAGCAGTACTTC.